The entry below gives a single T cell receptor (beta chain) sequence along with its context. Its antigen is as yet unknown. Repertoires were generated with immunoSEQ multiplex PCR, while TCRdb's copy carries only in-frame clones and drops some. The top ten hold approximately 1.9% of the sample, which has about 400,000 clones, about 89% seen once. The data stem from a study of Ad26.COV2.S vaccination and SARS-CoV-2 variants. Study findings and constraints: It was found that vaccine and placebo recipients had similar non-spike TCR breadth.

Treatment specified: around 19 received Ad26.COV2.S at low or high dose, single or two shots; several received placebo; per-sample allocation not given. After the first vaccine or placebo injection, samples were drawn on day 63. The source is a person aged 18-60 years who received the Ad26.COV2.S COVID-19 vaccine or a placebo. The sequencing used peripheral blood, collected in a trial of Ad26.COV2.S vaccine versus placebo.

The CDR3, as DNA: TGTGCCAGCAGCTTAACGTTGTCAAGCGCCGGGGAGCTGTTTTTT. Translation: CASSLTLSSAGELFF. The chain has TRBV7-3 and TRBJ2-2; no reliable D call. The germline V gene encodes CDR1 SGHTA and CDR2 FQGTGA. The V gene lost 0 bases and the J gene lost 6 bases, with 11 bases spanning the gap. The CDR3 totals 15 residues.